The sequence of this T cell receptor beta chain was determined in a study of T cells after posttransplantation cyclophosphamide. Findings and caveats of the study: Skin or GI-infiltrating T cells shared few TRB sequences with blood.

Peripheral blood was collected from the related graft donor on the marrow donation day. This clone occurred many times. As yet, its antigen is unknown. Germline V gene lookup returns CDR1 MGHDK and CDR2 SYGVNS. Trimming removed 5 bases from V and 7 bases from J, with 9 bases in between. The CDR3 contains 12 residues. Method: immunoSEQ multiplex PCR; TCRdb's copy keeps in-frame clones and lacks some. The repertoire consists of 30,000 or so clones, none detected only once. The source of this sequence is a woman in her twenties or thirties in good health and a related stem cell transplant donor. Specimen: PBMCs. This sequence joins TRBV25-1 and TRBJ1-3, with no clear D. DNA for the CDR3: TGTGCCAGCAGTTCCCCCGGGAACACCATATATTTT. Amino acid sequence: CASSSPGNTIYF.